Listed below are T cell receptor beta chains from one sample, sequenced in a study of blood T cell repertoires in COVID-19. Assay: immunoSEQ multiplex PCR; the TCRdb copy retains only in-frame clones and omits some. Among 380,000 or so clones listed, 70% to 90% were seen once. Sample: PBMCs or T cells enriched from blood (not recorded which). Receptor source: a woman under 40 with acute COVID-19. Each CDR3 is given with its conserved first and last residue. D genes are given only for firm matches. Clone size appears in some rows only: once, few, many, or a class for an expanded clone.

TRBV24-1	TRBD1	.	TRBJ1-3	CATAGTAGNTIYF	TGTGCCACCGCGGGGACAGCTGGAAACACCATATATTTT
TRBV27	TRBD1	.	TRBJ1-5	CASSARTGGSVWDQPQHF	TGTGCCAGCAGTGCTCGGACAGGGGGGTCTGTTTGGGATCAGCCCCAGCATTTT
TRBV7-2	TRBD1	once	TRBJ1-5	CASSSRGDQPQHF	TGTGCCAGCAGCTCCAGGGGGGATCAGCCCCAGCATTTT
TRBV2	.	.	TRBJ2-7	CASSEEAGRYHEQYF	TGTGCCAGCAGTGAAGAGGCGGGGCGATACCACGAGCAGTACTTC
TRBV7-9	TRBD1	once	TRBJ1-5	CASSLGTAFSNQPQHF	TGTGCCAGCAGCTTGGGGACAGCTTTTAGCAATCAGCCCCAGCATTTT
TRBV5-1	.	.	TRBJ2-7	CASSLTDSYEQYF	TGCGCCAGCAGCCTGACAGACTCCTACGAGCAGTACTTC
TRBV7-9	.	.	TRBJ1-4	CASSLSLNEKLFF	TGTGCCAGCAGCTTGAGCCTCAATGAAAAACTGTTTTTT
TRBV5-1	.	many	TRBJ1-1	CASSLGGLDTEAFF	TGCGCCAGCAGCTTGGGAGGACTAGACACTGAAGCTTTCTTT
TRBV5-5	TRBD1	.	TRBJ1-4	CASSLGQGKEKLFF	TGTGCCAGCAGCTTGGGACAGGGGAAGGAAAAACTGTTTTTT
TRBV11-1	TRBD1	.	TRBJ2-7	CASRPNGQGLYEQYF	TGTGCCAGCCGACCCAATGGACAGGGACTCTACGAGCAGTACTTC
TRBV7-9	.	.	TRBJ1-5	CASSHTNQPQHF	TGTGCCAGCAGTCACACCAATCAGCCCCAGCATTTT
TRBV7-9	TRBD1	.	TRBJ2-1	CASSSTRDREIRGVSEQFF	TGTGCCAGCAGCTCTACCCGGGACAGGGAAATAAGGGGGGTCAGTGAGCAGTTCTTC
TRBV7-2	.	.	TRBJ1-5	CASSLSRDFQPQHF	TGTGCCAGCAGCTTAAGCAGGGATTTTCAGCCCCAGCATTTT
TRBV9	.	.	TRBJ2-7	CASSPSSSGNSYEQYF	TGTGCCAGCAGCCCATCCTCGTCGGGTAATTCCTACGAGCAGTACTTC
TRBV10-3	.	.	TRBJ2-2	CAIMQGRTGELFF	TGTGCCATCATGCAGGGTCGGACCGGGGAGCTGTTTTTT
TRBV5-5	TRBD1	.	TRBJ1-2	CASSLPRTGGGRGDGYTF	TGTGCCAGCAGCTTGCCGAGGACAGGGGGCGGTCGTGGTGATGGCTACACCTTC
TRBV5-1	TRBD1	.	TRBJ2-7	CASSAGTGFRNPKYF	TGCGCCAGCAGCGCCGGGACAGGGTTTAGGAACCCAAAGTACTTC
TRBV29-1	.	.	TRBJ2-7	CSVGVPSRGEQYF	TGCAGCGTTGGGGTCCCGAGTAGGGGTGAGCAGTACTTC
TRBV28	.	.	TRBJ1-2	CASSLSSTGSYGYTF	TGTGCCAGCAGTTTATCCAGCACGGGGTCCTATGGCTACACCTTC
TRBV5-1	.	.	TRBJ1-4	CASSLGRVDEKLFF	TGCGCCAGCAGCTTGGGCAGGGTGGATGAAAAACTGTTTTTT
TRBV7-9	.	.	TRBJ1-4	CASSVTGWSTNEKLFF	TGTGCCAGCAGCGTAACAGGGTGGTCAACTAATGAAAAACTGTTTTTT
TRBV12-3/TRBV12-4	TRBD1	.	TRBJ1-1	CASNRQGASEAFF	TGTGCCAGCAACCGACAGGGGGCATCTGAAGCTTTCTTT
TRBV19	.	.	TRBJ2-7	CASSQIGAAYEQYF	TGTGCCAGTAGTCAGATTGGAGCTGCCTACGAGCAGTACTTC
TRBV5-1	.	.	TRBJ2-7	CASSFSGAPTAYEQYF	TGCGCCAGCAGCTTCTCTGGGGCCCCTACCGCCTACGAGCAGTACTTC
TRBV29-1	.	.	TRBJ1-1	CSVVRTDRWGTEAFF	TGCAGCGTTGTCCGGACAGACCGCTGGGGTACTGAAGCTTTCTTT
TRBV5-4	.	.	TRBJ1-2	CASSLDSFRGYTF	TGTGCCAGCAGCTTAGACAGCTTTCGAGGCTACACCTTC
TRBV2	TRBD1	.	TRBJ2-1	CASSEGWNRGPYNEQFF	TGTGCCAGCAGTGAAGGTTGGAACAGGGGTCCTTACAATGAGCAGTTCTTC
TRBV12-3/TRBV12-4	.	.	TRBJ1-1	CASSFGGLSAFF	TGTGCCAGCAGCTTCGGGGGGCTATCGGCTTTCTTT
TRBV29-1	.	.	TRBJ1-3	CSVVGGDLNSGNTIYF	TGCAGCGTTGTAGGGGGAGATCTTAACTCTGGAAACACCATATATTTT
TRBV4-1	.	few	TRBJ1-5	CASSQEGDGLSPQHF	TGCGCCAGCAGCCAAGAAGGGGATGGATTATCGCCCCAGCATTTT
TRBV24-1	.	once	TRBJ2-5	CATSDPETQETQYF	TGTGCCACCAGTGACCCAGAGACACAAGAGACCCAGTACTTC
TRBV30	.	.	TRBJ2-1	CAWSVGGGYNEQFF	TGTGCCTGGAGTGTAGGGGGGGGCTACAATGAGCAGTTCTTC
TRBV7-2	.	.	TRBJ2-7	CASSLRAGSYEQYF	TGTGCCAGCAGCTTAAGGGCGGGGAGCTACGAGCAGTACTTC
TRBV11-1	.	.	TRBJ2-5	CASSLRADKYQETQYF	TGTGCCAGCAGCTTGAGGGCAGATAAGTACCAAGAGACCCAGTACTTC
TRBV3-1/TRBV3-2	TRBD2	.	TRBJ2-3	CASSQGTSGTDTQYF	TGTGCCAGCAGCCAAGGGACTAGCGGCACAGATACGCAGTATTTT
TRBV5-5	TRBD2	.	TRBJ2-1	CASRLAGGYNEQFF	TGTGCCAGCAGGTTAGCGGGGGGGTACAATGAGCAGTTCTTC
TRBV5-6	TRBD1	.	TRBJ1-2	CASSIKPQGGYGYTF	TGTGCCAGCAGCATAAAACCCCAGGGGGGCTATGGCTACACCTTC
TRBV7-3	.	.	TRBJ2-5	CASSLGQTRETQYF	TGTGCCAGCAGCTTAGGACAGACCAGGGAGACCCAGTACTTC
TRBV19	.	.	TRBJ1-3	CASCGLTGNTIYF	TGTGCCAGTTGCGGCCTTACGGGAAACACCATATATTTT
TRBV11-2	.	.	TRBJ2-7	CASSLRQSYEQYF	TGTGCCAGCAGCTTGCGACAGTCCTACGAGCAGTACTTC